Below, 22 T cell receptor beta chains from the same sample are listed, as sequenced in a study of human T cells and chemical hapten exposure. The time point: pre-sensitization, week 0. Treatment defined: therapeutic diphenylcyclopropenone sensitization with weekly scalp DPC. TCRdb passed the RACE reads through MiXCR, listing each CDR3 protein once. The sample records some 330,000 distinct CDR3 sequences, 5.5% being singletons. Sequenced here: whole blood, sampled in connection with sensitization to the hapten diphenylcyclopropenone (DPC). These receptors came from a young woman with alopecia areata. Some clones in this sample may be carry-over from other donors' samples.

This clonotype was seen at least ten times. The chain combines TRBV7-8 with TRBJ1-5, with D uncertain. CDR3 size: 15 residues. Germline assignment: CDR1 SGHVS and CDR2 FQNEAQ. V lost 5 bases to trimming and J lost 9 bases, with 20 bases between them. The CDR3 reads CASSPEMTGLGPQHF. The CDR3 DNA sequence: TGTGCCAGCAGCCCCGAAATGACGGGTTTAGGGCCCCAGCATTTT. Full variable domain (rest looked up from reference TRBV7-8 and TRBJ1-5): GAGVSQSPRYKVAKRGQDVALRCDPISGHVSLFWYQQALGQGPEFLTYFQNEAQLDKSGLPSDRFFAERPEGSVSTLKIQRTQQEDSAVYLCASSPEMTGLGPQHFGDGTRLSIL.

In this sample, this clonotype turned up a few times. V usage is TRBV5-1 and J usage is TRBJ2-5, with 10 positions matching TRBD1. CDR3 length: 13 amino acids. V was clipped by 2 bases and J by 10 bases; unmatched bases: 5. Germline V gene data show CDR1 as SGHRS and CDR2 as YFSETQ. Written as DNA, the CDR3 is TGCGCCAGCAGCTTACCGGGACAGGGGCGCCAGTACTTC. It yields the protein CASSLPGQGRQYF. The full variable domain, in which reference TRBV5-1 and TRBJ2-5 provide the parts outside the CDR3, is KAGVTQTPRYLIKTRGQQVTLSCSPISGHRSVSWYQQTPGQGLQFLFEYFSETQRNKGNFPGRFSGRQFSNSRSEMNVSTLELGDSALYLCASSLPGQGRQYFGPGTRLLVL.

This clonotype was observed many times. The chain employs TRBV11-2 and TRBJ1-1; 7 positions match TRBD1. This CDR3 has 16 residues. CDR1 is SGHAT, CDR2 FQNNGV, per germline. V was clipped by 5 bases and J by 1 base; unmatched bases: 10. This CDR3 reads CASSPPGTAKNTEAFF. Here the CDR3 DNA reads TGTGCCAGCAGCCCTCCCGGGACAGCTAAGAACACTGAAGCTTTCTTT.

This clonotype showed up just a few times. The genes are TRBV7-9 and TRBJ2-3; 9 positions agree with TRBD2. CDR1 is SEHNR, CDR2 FQNEAQ, per germline (reference sequence). V lost 5 bases and J lost 5; bases outside the gene matches: 8. There are 15 residues in the CDR3. CDR3 residues: CASSPPGLARDTQYF. The CDR3 DNA sequence: TGTGCCAGCAGCCCCCCGGGACTAGCAAGAGATACGCAGTATTTT. Using reference TRBV7-9 and TRBJ2-3 for the parts outside the CDR3, the full variable domain is DTGVSQNPRHKITKRGQNVTFRCDPISEHNRLYWYRQTLGQGPEFLTYFQNEAQLEKSRLLSDRFSAERPKGSFSTLEIQRTEQGDSAMYLCASSPPGLARDTQYFGPGTRLTVL.

The genes are TRBV20-1 and TRBJ1-2; D uncertain. Trimming shortened V by 3 bases and J by 4 bases, and 15 bases separated the two germline ends. CDR1 DFQATT and CDR2 SNEGSKA come from the germline V gene (reference sequence). The CDR3 contains 14 residues. The CDR3, as DNA: TGCAGTGCTAGCGAGGCGGGGTTGGGCTATGGCTACACCTTC. The encoded protein is CSASEAGLGYGYTF.

This clonotype was seen many times. DNA of the CDR3: TGCGCCAGCAGCTTTACTCCGCAAGAGACCCAGTACTTC. The encoded protein is CASSFTPQETQYF. This chain uses TRBV5-1 with TRBJ2-5; D remains ambiguous. V gave up 2 bases and J gave up 2 bases, with 7 bases separating them. In germline, CDR1 is SGHRS, CDR2 YFSETQ. This CDR3 has 13 residues.

This clonotype was counted ten times or more. The chain links TRBV4-1 to TRBJ1-1; possibly TRBD1 for D (6 bases). Germline V gene lookup returns CDR1 MGHRA and CDR2 YSYEKL. With 0 bases removed from V and 4 bases from J, the gap between germline ends came to 9 bases. This CDR3 spans 14 amino acids. The CDR3 DNA sequence: TGCGCCAGCAGCCAAGATAGGGGGAGCACTGAAGCTTTCTTT. This codes for CASSQDRGSTEAFF.

This clonotype has ten or more counts. This rearrangement joins TRBV15 to TRBJ1-5; no clear D. This CDR3 has 13 residues. V was pared by 0 bases and J by 7 bases, with 7 bases between. Germline CDR1 is LNHNV and CDR2 is YYDKDF (reference sequence). The CDR3 here is CATSRDEGQPQHF. CDR3 sequence (DNA): TGTGCCACCAGCAGAGATGAAGGGCAGCCCCAGCATTTT. Full variable domain (remainder filled in from reference TRBV15 and TRBJ1-5): DAMVIQNPRYQVTQFGKPVTLSCSQTLNHNVMYWYQQKSSQAPKLLFHYYDKDFNNEADTPDNFQSRRPNTSFCFLDIRSPGLGDTAMYLCATSRDEGQPQHFGDGTRLSIL.

The chain couples TRBV4-3 to TRBJ2-4, with 11 bases identical to TRBD1. The trim removed 2 bases at V and 6 bases at J, leaving 9 bases unmatched. Germline assignment: CDR1 LGHNA and CDR2 YSLEER. The CDR3 has 17 amino acids. The CDR3 DNA sequence: TGCGCCAGCAGCCAATCTCGTAAGGGACAGGGGGGAAACATTCAGTACTTC. This translates into CASSQSRKGQGGNIQYF.

At least ten counts were recorded for this clonotype. The chain is built from TRBV20-1 and TRBJ2-3; either TRBD1 or TRBD2 may fit D (5 bases each). The CDR3 is made up of 14 amino acids. CDR1 DFQATT and CDR2 SNEGSKA come from the germline V gene (reference sequence). The V and J ends lost 3 bases and 6 bases respectively, with 16 bases between them. As DNA, the CDR3 is TGCAGTGCTAGCGCCGGGGACGGGGCTGATACGCAGTATTTT. Translated: CSASAGDGADTQYF.

This clonotype was detected ten times or more. The chain links TRBV6-5 to TRBJ2-5; 9 bases align to TRBD2. The CDR3 contains 16 residues. Per germline, CDR1 MNHEY and CDR2 SVGAGI. J was trimmed by 4 bases and V by 5 bases; bases with no gene match: 11. CDR3 bases: TGTGCCAGCAGTCCCGTTATAGCGGGGGTAGGAGAGACCCAGTACTTC. It yields the protein CASSPVIAGVGETQYF.

This clonotype was seen many times. This chain joins TRBV5-4 and TRBJ2-3, with 10 bases identical to TRBD2. V lost 9 bases and J lost 0; bases outside the gene matches: 4. Germline-derived CDR1 and CDR2 are SGHNT and YYREEE (reference sequence). The CDR3 is 14 amino acids. The CDR3 nucleotides read TGTGCCACGCTAGCGGGGGCCAGCACAGATACGCAGTATTTT. Its translation: CATLAGASTDTQYF.

This clonotype was detected ten times or more. The chain couples TRBV12-3 or TRBV12-4 to TRBJ1-3; D might be TRBD1 (6 bases). V was clipped by 7 bases and J by 0 bases, with 13 bases between them. CDR3 size: 15 residues. CDR3 DNA: TGTGCCAGCACCCTCTTAGGGGGCTCTGGAAACACCATATATTTT. Its translation is CASTLLGGSGNTIYF.

This clonotype was found many times. The genes are TRBV7-2 and TRBJ1-6; D not certain. This CDR3 spans 15 amino acids. V was cut by 0 bases and J by 3 bases, with 6 bases left in between. Germline-derived CDR1 and CDR2 are SGHTA and FQGNSA. The CDR3 is CASSLAVSYNSPLHF. The CDR3 nucleotides read TGTGCCAGCAGCTTAGCTGTCAGCTATAATTCACCCCTCCACTTT.

This clonotype ranks as medium-sized. The junction differs from germline at one of its ends, possibly a read error. The chain employs TRBV6-2 or TRBV6-3 and TRBJ2-2, with a tentative D call TRBD1 (5 bases). Looked up from germline, CDR1 is MNHEY and CDR2 is SVGEGT. CDR3 length: 13 amino acids. The CDR3 region is CASSYYRTGELFF. In DNA form, the CDR3 reads TGTGCCAGCAGCTACTACAGGACCGGGGAGCTGTTTTTT.

This clonotype showed up many times. The gene calls are TRBV14 and TRBJ1-6; TRBD1 agrees at 7 bases. CDR1 SGHDN and CDR2 FVKESK come from the germline V gene. Trimming at V came to 3 bases and at J to 2 bases, leaving 7 bases not matched to a gene. The CDR3 is 17 amino acids. The CDR3 protein is CASSHVQGTAYNSPLHF. CDR3 in DNA: TGTGCCAGCAGCCACGTACAGGGGACTGCCTATAATTCACCCCTCCACTTT. The full variable domain, rest sourced from reference TRBV14 and TRBJ1-6, is EAGVTQFPSHSVIEKGQTVTLRCDPISGHDNLYWYRRVMGKEIKFLLHFVKESKQDESGMPNNRFLAERTGGTYSTLKVQPAELEDSGVYFCASSHVQGTAYNSPLHFGNGTRLTVT.

In this sample, this clonotype turned up many times. The chain has TRBV11-3 and TRBJ2-7, with D perhaps TRBD2 (6 bases). V lost 2 bases, J lost 6 bases, and 8 bases lay in between. The CDR3 has 12 residues. CDR1 is SGHNT, CDR2 YENEEA, per germline. CDR3 amino acids: CASSLIGGEQYF. The CDR3 DNA reads TGTGCCAGCAGCTTAATCGGGGGCGAGCAGTACTTC.

This clonotype was observed many times. The chain recombines TRBV7-2 with TRBJ2-6; D gene uncertain. In germline, CDR1 is SGHTA, CDR2 FQGNSA. V was clipped by 4 bases and J by 0 bases, with 7 bases between them. CDR3 size: 15 residues. The CDR3 loop is CASSSGNSGANVLTF. As DNA, the CDR3 is TGTGCCAGCAGCTCGGGCAACTCTGGGGCCAACGTCCTGACTTTC.

The rearrangement uses TRBV6-5 and TRBJ2-3; D may match TRBD1 or TRBD2 (6 bases each). The V gene's germline CDR1 is MNHEY and CDR2 SVGAGI. Trimming removed 8 bases at V and 4 bases at J, with 16 bases between. The CDR3 runs 14 residues. CDR3 region: CASGRRAGADTQYF. CDR3 sequence (DNA): TGTGCCAGCGGAAGGAGGGCAGGGGCAGATACGCAGTATTTT.

With regard to this clonotype: A much larger clonotype is one base distant, so this may be a read error. The rearrangement uses TRBV6-1 and TRBJ1-6, with 7 bases identical to TRBD1. V was clipped by 7 bases and J by 6 bases; unmatched bases: 3. The length of the CDR3 is 13 residues. Per the germline V gene, CDR1 is MNHNS and CDR2 is SASEGT. Here the CDR3 DNA reads TGTGCCAGCACGGGACAGCCTAATTCACCCCTCCACTTT. Encoded protein: CASTGQPNSPLHF.

This clonotype turned up a few times. The genes are TRBV5-1 and TRBJ2-3; 7 bases match TRBD2. The germline V gene encodes CDR1 SGHRS and CDR2 YFSETQ. J lost 2 bases, V lost 1 base, and 10 bases had no gene match. The CDR3 is made up of 17 amino acids. CDR3 bases: TGCGCCAGCAGCTTGTGGGCTAGCGGTCGATCCACAGATACGCAGTATTTT. Amino acid sequence: CASSLWASGRSTDTQYF.

The chain combines TRBV7-2 with TRBJ1-4; 12 bases match TRBD1. Trimming removed 7 bases from V and 4 bases from J; junction bases left unmatched: 7. Germline CDR1 is SGHTA and CDR2 is FQGNSA. The CDR3 contains 16 residues. Here the CDR3 reads CASTRDRGRGNEKLFF. CDR3 nucleotides: TGTGCCAGCACCCGGGACAGGGGGCGGGGTAATGAAAAACTGTTTTTT.